This passage covers 3 T cell receptor beta chains from one sample sequenced in a study of cytomegalovirus exposure and HLA in healthy donors. PCR was performed using 60 Vbeta and 13 Jbeta primers. Libraries were prepared by immunoSEQ multiplex PCR; TCRdb keeps only in-frame clonotypes and omits some of them. Counted here are 170,000 or so clones, roughly 85% occurring once; the ten biggest clones make up under 0.75%. Sequences were obtained from PBMCs. The receptors were gathered from a woman in her thirties or forties in good health and CMV-seronegative.

The gene calls are TRBV6-1 and TRBJ2-5, with D possibly TRBD2 on 5 matching bases. Trimming took 7 bases from V and 7 from J, leaving 19 bases between them. The germline CDR1 and CDR2 sequences are MNHNS and SASEGT. The CDR3 runs 14 residues. The CDR3 protein is CASTPGGGEGTQYF. The DNA of the CDR3 is TGTGCCAGCACCCCCGGCGGAGGCGAAGGGACCCAGTACTTC.

The V and J genes are TRBV7-9 and TRBJ2-3; D may be TRBD2 (5 bases). The CDR3 is 15 residues long. Trimming left V 2 bases short and J 6 bases short, with 15 bases between. The germline V gene has CDR1 SEHNR and CDR2 FQNEAQ (reference sequence). The CDR3 is CASSLILREADTQYF. CDR3 bases: TGTGCCAGCAGCTTAATACTCCGGGAAGCGGATACGCAGTATTTT.

The chain is built from TRBV18 and TRBJ2-1; D is perhaps TRBD1 (5 bases). Germline V CDR1 and CDR2: KGHSH, LQKENI. The CDR3 covers 16 residues. V gave up 6 bases and J gave up 2 bases, with 17 bases separating them. The CDR3 coding sequence is TGTGCCAGCTCGGATGGGGCCAGGAAAACCTACAATGAGCAGTTCTTC. It is translated as CASSDGARKTYNEQFF.